These 30 T cell receptor beta chains were sequenced from one sample in a study of patients and donors after allogeneic stem cell transplantation. TCRdb reprocessed the RT-PCR reads via MiXCR and lists one record per CDR3 protein. The table lists over 350,000 distinct CDR3 sequences, approximately 16% of them singletons. Sample: blood, either unsorted or a sorted T cell fraction (not recorded which). The source of these receptors is a human donor who was either an allogeneic HSCT recipient or a stem cell or donor lymphocyte infusion donor (not recorded which). It is not recorded whose cells these are; they may come from a transplant donor.

This clonotype was seen a handful of times. This chain links TRBV27 with TRBJ2-7; TRBD2 aligns across 11 bases. V lost 0 bases, J lost 2 bases, and 0 bases stayed unmatched. The CDR3 extends over 15 amino acids. Germline CDR1 and CDR2: MNHEY and SMNVEV (reference sequence). CDR3 protein: CASSLSGLAAYEQYF. CDR3 DNA: TGTGCCAGCAGTTTATCGGGACTAGCGGCCTACGAGCAGTACTTC.

The rearrangement joins TRBV20-1 to TRBJ2-3, with 9 bases identical to TRBD2. Per germline, CDR1 DFQATT and CDR2 SNEGSKA (reference sequence). The CDR3 is made up of 14 amino acids. For the CDR3, the DNA is TGCAGGGCTGCCCGGCGGGGGGGACCAGATACGCAGTATTTT. This translates into CRAARRGGPDTQYF.

This clonotype has a count of ten or more. The chain links TRBV29-1 to TRBJ2-2, with D possibly being TRBD2 (7 bases). Trimming took off 3 bases at V and 4 bases at J, with 12 bases between the two ends. This CDR3 is 14 amino acids long. CDR1 is SQVTM and CDR2 is ANQGSEA in the germline V gene. CDR3 loop: CSVDLGGATGELFF. The DNA for the CDR3 is TGCAGCGTTGACCTGGGGGGGGCCACCGGGGAGCTGTTTTTT.

This clonotype was seen a handful of times. The chain employs TRBV18 and TRBJ2-5; 7 bases match TRBD2. The junction had 9 bases not matched to a gene; V was cut back by 0 bases and J by 5 bases. Germline-derived CDR1 and CDR2 are KGHSH and LQKENI. The CDR3 runs 16 residues. CDR3 amino acids: CASSPPFGRGRETQYF. The CDR3, as DNA: TGTGCCAGCTCACCACCCTTTGGGAGGGGTCGGGAGACCCAGTACTTC.

This clonotype was picked up a small number of times. This chain uses TRBV6-2 or TRBV6-3 with TRBJ1-1; D is uncertain. V lost 0 bases and J lost 1, with 6 bases in between. The CDR3 consists of 14 residues. The germline V gene encodes CDR1 MNHEY and CDR2 SVGEGT. CDR3 sequence reads: CASSYSRQNTEAFF. As DNA, the CDR3 is TGTGCCAGCAGTTACTCGCGACAGAACACTGAAGCTTTCTTT.

In its sample, this clonotype was seen many times. This chain links TRBV24-1 with TRBJ2-3, with D tentatively TRBD2 (7 bases). The V gene's germline CDR1 is KGHDR and CDR2 SFDVKD. This CDR3 has 16 residues. V was clipped by 0 bases and J by 4 bases, with 13 bases between them. In DNA, the CDR3 is TGTGCCACCAGTGATTTGAGCGGGGAGGGGGCAGATACGCAGTATTTT. Translation: CATSDLSGEGADTQYF.

This clonotype has a handful of counts. The rearrangement links TRBV14 to TRBJ2-2; 8 bases line up with TRBD2. This CDR3 has 16 residues. V dropped 1 base and J dropped 4; count of bases not matched to a gene: 5. The germline V gene has CDR1 SGHDN and CDR2 FVKESK. The CDR3 nucleotides are TGTGCCAGCAGCCAAGCGGGGGGGCGTGTCACCGGGGAGCTGTTTTTT. It encodes CASSQAGGRVTGELFF.

The gene calls are TRBV7-3 and TRBJ2-1, with D hard to call. The CDR3 sequence is 14 residues long. Germline V gene sequence: CDR1 SGHTA, CDR2 FQGTGA. V lost 6 bases, J lost 6 bases, and 15 bases lay in between. CDR3 sequence (DNA): TGTGCCAGCAGTCCTCATATCGCGGTCAATGAGCAGTTCTTC. Amino acids: CASSPHIAVNEQFF.

The CDR3 sequence: CASSLENRGNNEQFF. The CDR3 nucleotides read TGTGCCAGCAGCTTAGAGAACAGGGGCAATAATGAGCAGTTCTTC. The rearrangement joins TRBV13 to TRBJ2-1; 7 bases are shared with TRBD1. V was clipped by 1 base and J by 7 bases; unmatched bases: 7. Germline CDR1 and CDR2: PRHDT and FYEKMQ (reference sequence). The CDR3 sequence is 15 residues long.

This sequence joins TRBV12-3 or TRBV12-4 and TRBJ2-4; TRBD2 might be the D (6 bases). The CDR3 has 14 residues. The germline V and J ends were trimmed by 1 base and 8 bases, with 12 bases remaining between them. As DNA, the CDR3 is TGTGCCAGCAGTTTAGGGGCAGGGAGGTACATTCAGTACTTC. Translated, it gives CASSLGAGRYIQYF.

V and J are TRBV3-1 and TRBJ2-2, with D perhaps TRBD1 (6 bases). Trimming took 0 bases from V and 2 from J, leaving 19 bases between them. Germline lookup yields CDR1 LGHDT and CDR2 YNNKEL (reference sequence). This CDR3 comprises 19 residues. Here the CDR3 reads CASSQEWDIEEGNTGELFF. In DNA, the CDR3 is TGTGCCAGCAGCCAAGAATGGGACATAGAGGAAGGAAACACCGGGGAGCTGTTTTTT.

This clonotype was observed many times. V is TRBV25-1 and J is TRBJ1-1; 9 bases are a match to TRBD1. Trimming at V came to 4 bases and at J to 3 bases, leaving 3 bases not matched to a gene. The CDR3 contains 14 residues. Germline V CDR1 and CDR2: MGHDK, SYGVNS. CDR3 amino acids: CASSADRGYTEAFF. CDR3 in DNA: TGTGCCAGCAGTGCGGACAGGGGATACACTGAAGCTTTCTTT.

In its sample, this clonotype was seen a few times. The J gene is TRBJ2-5, the V gene TRBV6-5; 9 bases match TRBD1. Trimming at V came to 2 bases and at J to 5 bases, leaving 6 bases not matched to a gene. The CDR3 sequence is 15 residues long. CDR1 is MNHEY and CDR2 is SVGAGI in the germline V gene. The CDR3 sequence is CASSYRGTGSETQYF. The CDR3 nucleotides are TGTGCCAGCAGTTACCGAGGGACAGGGAGTGAGACCCAGTACTTC.

Concerning this clonotype itself: Germline is not matched at one junction end, which may reflect a read error. The chain uses TRBV9 and TRBJ2-3, with TRBD2 matching over 8 bases. Germline V CDR1 and CDR2: SGDLS, YYNGEE. CDR3 size: 16 residues. The CDR3 sequence: CVSSVQAGVTGDTQYF. DNA for the CDR3: TGTGTCAGCAGCGTTCAAGCGGGAGTCACGGGAGATACGCAGTATTTT.

This clonotype was counted between two and nine times. The chain recombines TRBV5-5 with TRBJ2-1; 8 nucleotides agree with TRBD1. Germline V gene sequence: CDR1 SGHKS, CDR2 YYEKEE (reference sequence). With V trimmed by 4 bases and J by 2 bases, 8 bases remained unmatched. The CDR3 is 16 residues long. The CDR3 DNA sequence: TGTGCCAGCAGCCTATATGAACAGGGGGCCTACAATGAGCAGTTCTTC. As protein: CASSLYEQGAYNEQFF.

This clonotype came up many times. The chain combines TRBV4-3 with TRBJ1-1, with TRBD1 matching over 7 bases. The V gene end was trimmed by 5 bases and the J gene end by 1 base; junction bases not matched to a gene: 4. Per the germline V gene, CDR1 is LGHNA and CDR2 is YSLEER. The CDR3 is made up of 14 amino acids. The CDR3 reads CASSSHRGNTEAFF. CDR3 nucleotide sequence: TGCGCCAGCAGCTCTCACAGGGGGAACACTGAAGCTTTCTTT.

This clonotype appeared a few times. The chain recombines TRBV7-3 with TRBJ1-1; D not resolved. Per the germline V gene, CDR1 is SGHTA and CDR2 is FQGTGA. With 4 bases removed from V and 2 bases from J, the gap between germline ends came to 8 bases. The CDR3 consists of 13 residues. CDR3 in amino acids: CASSSSVNTEAFF. As DNA, the CDR3 is TGTGCCAGCAGCTCCTCGGTAAACACTGAAGCTTTCTTT. The variable domain in full, with the rest retrieved from reference TRBV7-3 and TRBJ1-1, is GAGVSQTPSNKVTEKGKYVELRCDPISGHTALYWYRQSLGQGPEFLIYFQGTGAADDSGLPNDRFFAVRPEGSVSTLKIQRTERGDSAVYLCASSSSVNTEAFFGQGTRLTVV.

The V and J genes are TRBV5-1 and TRBJ2-1; possible D gene TRBD2, 6 bases. The CDR3 has 13 residues. Trimming pared 4 bases from V and 10 bases from J, leaving 15 bases between. Germline V gene lookup returns CDR1 SGHRS and CDR2 YFSETQ. In nucleotides, the CDR3 is TGCGCCAGCAGCGTCTCGGGAGTGGAGGAGCAGTTCTTC. Translating it yields CASSVSGVEEQFF. Complete variable domain (other parts from reference TRBV5-1 and TRBJ2-1): KAGVTQTPRYLIKTRGQQVTLSCSPISGHRSVSWYQQTPGQGLQFLFEYFSETQRNKGNFPGRFSGRQFSNSRSEMNVSTLELGDSALYLCASSVSGVEEQFFGPGTRLTVL.

In its sample, this clonotype was seen a few times. The gene calls are TRBV29-1 and TRBJ1-3, with no clear D. Trimming took off 7 bases at V and 0 bases at J, with 13 bases between the two ends. Germline assignment: CDR1 SQVTM and CDR2 ANQGSEA. This CDR3 spans 14 amino acids. CDR3 sequence (DNA): TGCAGCGGCCGACGACGGTCCTCTGGAAACACCATATATTTT. This encodes CSGRRRSSGNTIYF.

This clonotype was detected only a few times. The chain is built from TRBV4-1 and TRBJ2-2, with 9 bases fitting TRBD1. Per germline, CDR1 MGHRA and CDR2 YSYEKL. The J segment lost 1 base and the V segment lost 3 bases, leaving 6 bases of the junction unmatched. This CDR3 contains 17 residues. Here the CDR3 DNA reads TGCGCCAGCAGCCACACCGGGACAGGGCGGAACACCGGGGAGCTGTTTTTT. This codes for CASSHTGTGRNTGELFF.

J is TRBJ2-3 and V is TRBV24-1; 11 bases match TRBD2. Trimming removed 7 bases from V and 3 bases from J; junction bases left unmatched: 2. Germline CDR1 KGHDR, CDR2 SFDVKD. This CDR3 has 14 residues. The DNA of the CDR3 is TGTGCCACCAGCTTAGCGGGAGGGACAGATACGCAGTATTTT. This translates into CATSLAGGTDTQYF.

This clonotype showed up just a few times. The chain links TRBV18 to TRBJ1-4, with D maybe TRBD1 (5 bases). Trimming stripped 1 base from V and 4 bases from J, with 10 bases between. Germline V lookup: CDR1 KGHSH, CDR2 LQKENI. The CDR3 sequence is 15 residues long. DNA of the CDR3: TGTGCCAGCTCACCACAACAGGAGTTTAATGAAAAACTGTTTTTT. Its translation is CASSPQQEFNEKLFF.

The rearrangement uses TRBV18 and TRBJ2-5; D is perhaps TRBD1 (6 bases). The CDR3 loop spans 12 amino acids. Between the trimmed V and J ends, which lost 7 bases and 5 bases, there was a span of 11 bases. Germline V lookup: CDR1 KGHSH, CDR2 LQKENI. Here the CDR3 DNA reads TGTGCCAGCTGCGGAGACAGGGAGACCCAGTACTTC. Translating gives CASCGDRETQYF.

This clonotype was seen many times. The V gene is TRBV3-1, the J gene TRBJ2-1; D is ambiguous. Looked up from germline, CDR1 is LGHDT and CDR2 is YNNKEL (reference sequence). CDR3 length equals 13 residues. Trimming took 5 bases from V and 9 from J, leaving 14 bases between them. The CDR3 DNA reads as TGTGCCAGCAGCGCCGCAGAGGACGGTGAGCAGTTCTTC. It yields the protein CASSAAEDGEQFF.

In nucleotides, the CDR3 is TGTGCCAGCAGTGGACACAGGGTTGTTGACGAGCAGTACTTC. It encodes CASSGHRVVDEQYF. The chain recombines TRBV25-1 with TRBJ2-7, with D possibly matching TRBD1 (6 bases). Germline CDR1 MGHDK, CDR2 SYGVNS. V was clipped by 4 bases and J by 5 bases, with 15 bases between them. CDR3 length: 14 residues.

The rearrangement joins TRBV9 to TRBJ2-1; D gene uncertain. The length of the CDR3 is 13 residues. V lost 0 bases and J 6 bases, leaving 7 bases between the germline ends. Germline CDR1 and CDR2: SGDLS and YYNGEE. Here the CDR3 DNA reads TGTGCCAGCAGCGTAGCACAGCTCAATGAGCAGTTCTTC. This encodes CASSVAQLNEQFF.

The chain uses TRBV6-1 and TRBJ1-2, with TRBD1 as a possible D gene (6 bases). V dropped 9 bases and J dropped 4 bases, with 18 bases sitting between them. The CDR3 length is 14 residues. Germline V gene data show CDR1 as MNHNS and CDR2 as SASEGT. The CDR3 spells CASSAPGDIYGYTF. The CDR3 nucleotides are TGTGCCAGTTCGGCCCCCGGGGACATCTATGGCTACACCTTC.

This chain links TRBV20-1 with TRBJ1-1; possibly TRBD1 for D (6 bases). Germline V lookup: CDR1 DFQATT, CDR2 SNEGSKA (reference sequence). CDR3 length equals 17 residues. V was trimmed by 4 bases and J by 0 bases, leaving 21 bases between them. The CDR3 protein is CSATGYRELFMNTEAFF. DNA for the CDR3: TGCAGTGCTACCGGTTACAGGGAACTCTTTATGAACACTGAAGCTTTCTTT.

This clonotype was found a few times. The CDR3 DNA follows: TGTGCCAGCAGTTACTCGGGGGGTAGAAACATTCAGTACTTC. Residues: CASSYSGGRNIQYF. J is TRBJ2-4 and V is TRBV6-2 or TRBV6-3; possibly TRBD2 for D (6 bases). Trimming shortened V by 0 bases and J by 6 bases, and 9 bases separated the two germline ends. This CDR3 region has 14 residues. CDR1 is MNHEY, CDR2 SVGEGT, per germline.

This clonotype was recorded a few times. The CDR3 loop reads CSVEDMGGRYNEQFF. The DNA for the CDR3 is TGCAGCGTTGAAGATATGGGGGGGCGCTACAATGAGCAGTTCTTC. The chain has TRBV29-1 and TRBJ2-1; a possible D gene is TRBD2 (7 bases). Per the germline V gene, CDR1 is SQVTM and CDR2 is ANQGSEA. The CDR3 is 15 amino acids. V dropped 0 bases and J dropped 3 bases, with 12 bases sitting between them.